This T cell receptor (beta chain) is from a study of blood T cell repertoires in COVID-19. Study as a whole: Samples came from the United States, Italy and Spain, spanning acute and convalescent COVID-19.

The V gene's germline CDR1 is LNHDA and CDR2 SQIVND (reference sequence). V shed 6 bases and J shed 7 bases, with 27 bases lying between them. The CDR3 consists of 17 residues. This table comes from immunoSEQ multiplex PCR, and its TCRdb copy is limited to in-frame clones, with some not included. The sample gives some 200,000 clones, roughly 80% of which show up once; about 4.6% is in the top ten. In terms of age and location, participants ranged from about 18 to 90 years and lived in approximately 26 US areas. This clonotype was obtained from a woman aged 45-59 years who had been exposed to COVID-19. The chain joins TRBV19 to TRBJ1-2, with a weak D call TRBD1 (6 bases). The sequenced sample consisted of PBMCs or T cells enriched from blood (not recorded which). The CDR3 DNA follows: TGTGCCAGTAGCACCCCGAGGGCAGGGACATCGTCGGGTGGCTACACCTTC. Translating gives CASSTPRAGTSSGGYTF. The full variable domain, rest sourced from reference TRBV19 and TRBJ1-2, is DGGITQSPKYLFRKEGQNVTLSCEQNLNHDAMYWYRQDPGQGLRLIYYSQIVNDFQKGDIAEGYSVSREKKESFPLTVTSAQKNPTAFYLCASSTPRAGTSSGGYTFGSGTRLTVV.